This passage covers 9 T cell receptor beta chains from one sample sequenced in a study of human T cells and chemical hapten exposure. The time point was: patch test 3, about 24 weeks after DPC sensitization. Documented treatment: therapeutic diphenylcyclopropenone sensitization with weekly scalp DPC. TCRdb analysed the RACE reads with MiXCR anew, one entry per CDR3 protein. The profile covers about 190,000 distinct CDR3 sequences, with 20% to 25% appearing a single time and approximately 2.5% taken by the ten largest. This material consisted of whole blood, taken in connection with sensitization to the hapten diphenylcyclopropenone (DPC). These receptors were collected from a woman in her 40s with alopecia areata. Some clones in this sample may be carry-over from other donors' samples.

The CDR3: CSARQVAGSDQYF. The CDR3 nucleotides read TGCAGTGCTAGGCAGGTGGCGGGGTCGGACCAGTACTTC. The chain links TRBV20-1 to TRBJ2-5, with D possibly matching TRBD2 (6 bases). CDR3 length equals 13 residues. Germline values: CDR1 DFQATT, CDR2 SNEGSKA (reference sequence). V was trimmed by 3 bases and J by 10 bases, leaving 18 bases between them.

The chain is built from TRBV2 and TRBJ1-6; the match to TRBD1 covers 9 bases. The CDR3 length is 13 residues. V was clipped by 6 bases and J by 10 bases; unmatched bases: 4. The germline V gene encodes CDR1 SNHLY and CDR2 FYNNEI. The CDR3 sequence: CASRTGGGSPLHF. The CDR3 DNA follows: TGTGCCAGCAGGACAGGGGGGGGATCACCCCTCCACTTT.

This clonotype was recorded a few times. CDR3 coding DNA: TGTGCCAGCAGCTTAACTTTTGCCGGAACCGGGGAGCTGTTTTTT. The encoded protein is CASSLTFAGTGELFF. J is TRBJ2-2 and V is TRBV7-3; no clear D. This CDR3 comprises 15 residues. Germline CDR1 and CDR2: SGHTA and FQGTGA. With 0 bases removed from V and 5 bases from J, the gap between germline ends came to 10 bases.

The V gene is TRBV15, the J gene TRBJ1-2; maybe TRBD1 (6 bases). Germline-derived CDR1 and CDR2 are LNHNV and YYDKDF (reference sequence). V was cut by 0 bases and J by 5 bases, with 10 bases left in between. The CDR3 has 14 residues. CDR3 amino acids: CATSREGRGYGYTF. CDR3 coding DNA: TGTGCCACCAGCAGAGAAGGCAGGGGTTATGGCTACACCTTC.

This chain links TRBV6-2 or TRBV6-3 with TRBJ2-1; D gene ambiguous. This CDR3 spans 11 amino acids. V shed 3 bases and J shed 8 bases, with 5 bases lying between them. The germline V gene has CDR1 MNHEY and CDR2 SVGEGT. The CDR3 loop reads CASSYRYEQFF. The CDR3 coding sequence is TGTGCCAGCAGTTATAGGTATGAGCAGTTCTTC.

This clonotype was counted a single time. CDR3 bases: TGCAGTGCTGGGGGAGGGCCAGATACGCAGTATTTT. Encoded protein: CSAGGGPDTQYF. The genes are TRBV20-1 and TRBJ2-3, with TRBD2 matching 7 bases. Trimming cost V 5 bases and J 4 bases; bases outside gene matches: 3. Germline V gene data show CDR1 as DFQATT and CDR2 as SNEGSKA (reference sequence). This CDR3 has 12 amino acids.

This rearrangement joins TRBV12-3 or TRBV12-4 to TRBJ2-1; D is uncertain. V lost 2 bases and J 6 bases, leaving 8 bases between the germline ends. This CDR3 region has 13 residues. The CDR3 coding sequence is TGTGCCAGCAGTTTAAGGGCGGCCAATGAGCAGTTCTTC. This sequence encodes CASSLRAANEQFF.

This clonotype was seen more than once but under ten times. V and J are TRBV7-2 and TRBJ1-1; TRBD1 matches 8 bases. V dropped 5 bases and J dropped 4; count of bases not matched to a gene: 9. This CDR3 is built from 15 residues. From germline, CDR1 is SGHTA and CDR2 FQGNSA. CDR3 DNA: TGTGCCAGCAGCGTTAGGACAGGGACTGGCACTGAAGCTTTCTTT. This codes for CASSVRTGTGTEAFF.

This clonotype was seen more than once but under ten times. The gene calls are TRBV20-1 and TRBJ2-3; weak D call: TRBD2 (5 bases). V was pared by 0 bases and J by 0 bases, with 10 bases between. CDR3 length equals 15 residues. Germline CDR1 reads DFQATT; CDR2 reads SNEGSKA (reference sequence). This chain's CDR3 is CSARDFRTSTDTQYF. DNA of the CDR3: TGCAGTGCTAGAGATTTTCGGACTAGCACAGATACGCAGTATTTT.